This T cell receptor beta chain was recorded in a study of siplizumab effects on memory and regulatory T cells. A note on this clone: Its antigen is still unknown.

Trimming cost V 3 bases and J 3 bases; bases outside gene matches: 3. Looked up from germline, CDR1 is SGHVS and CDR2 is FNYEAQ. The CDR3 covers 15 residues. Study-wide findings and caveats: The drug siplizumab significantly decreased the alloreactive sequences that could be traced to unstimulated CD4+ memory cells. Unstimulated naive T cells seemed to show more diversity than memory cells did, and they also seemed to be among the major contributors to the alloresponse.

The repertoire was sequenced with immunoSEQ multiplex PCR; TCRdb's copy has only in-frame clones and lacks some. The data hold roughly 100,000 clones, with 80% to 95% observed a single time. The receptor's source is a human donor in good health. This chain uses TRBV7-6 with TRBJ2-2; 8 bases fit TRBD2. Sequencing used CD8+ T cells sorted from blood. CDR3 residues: CASSFTSGHTGELFF. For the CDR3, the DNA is TGTGCCAGCAGCTTTACTAGCGGTCACACCGGGGAGCTGTTTTTT.